The clone carrying this T cell receptor (beta chain) was counted a few times. Its specificity is not known. TCRdb itself ran the 5' RACE reads through MiXCR, one entry per CDR3 protein. The top ten clones hold 12% of a sample with 500,000 to 600,000 distinct CDR3 sequences, 15% to 20% of them seen once. This sample is part of a study of T-cell memory formation after mild COVID-19. Findings of the study overall: A subset of responding clones appeared in pre-infection memory, suggesting cross-reactive memory joined. Clones contracting across day 15 to 85 had a balanced CD4/CD8 profile; later expanding clones leaned CD4+.

This receptor was identified in an adult woman who had mild COVID-19 (a few samples of this study predate the infection). Cell type and time point are not known. The sequenced sample was PBMCs or a T cell subset sorted from them (not recorded which).

The CDR3 DNA sequence: TGTGCCAGCAGTTTGACAGCCAGATACAATCAGCCCCAGCATTTT. This encodes CASSLTARYNQPQHF. The chain carries TRBV27 and TRBJ1-5; D is possibly TRBD1 (5 bases). The CDR3 runs to 15 residues. Germline lookup yields CDR1 MNHEY and CDR2 SMNVEV (reference sequence). The V and J ends lost 3 bases and 3 bases respectively, with 12 bases between them.